The rows below give T cell receptor beta chains drawn from one sample of a study of OX40 agonist ivuxolimab in advanced cancers. The table came from immunoSEQ multiplex PCR; TCRdb's copy has only in-frame clones and leaves some out. This sample has 20,000 or so clones, with 84% found just once. The material sequenced was CD4+ or CD8+ T cells sorted from blood, taken in a trial of the OX40 agonist ivuxolimab. Receptors originate from an adult with an advanced solid tumor such as melanoma, head and neck, liver or kidney cancer. The CDR3 runs from the conserved cysteine through the conserved F or W. A D gene is named only where the DNA matches it firmly. Clone sizes are given selectively: once, few, many, or a class where the clone is expanded.

v_gene	d_gene	abundance	j_gene	CDR3aa	CDR3nt
TRBV4-1	.	few	TRBJ1-3	CASSQGPAGNTIYF	TGCGCCAGCAGCCAGGGCCCAGCTGGAAACACCATATATTTT
TRBV15	.	.	TRBJ1-3	CATSDPSTGNTIYF	TGTGCCACCAGCGACCCCTCCACGGGAAACACCATATATTTT
TRBV19	.	few	TRBJ1-5	CASSDMVGGPQHF	TGTGCCAGTAGTGATATGGTTGGGGGACCCCAGCATTTT
TRBV7-6	TRBD1	few	TRBJ2-7	CASSWGQGSSYEQYF	TGTGCCAGCAGCTGGGGACAGGGGAGCTCCTACGAGCAGTACTTC
TRBV5-3	.	once	TRBJ2-5	CASSLAVQETQYF	TGTGCCAGCAGCTTGGCCGTCCAAGAGACCCAGTACTTC
TRBV11-2	TRBD1	.	TRBJ2-7	CASSPRTGKGYEQYF	TGTGCCAGCAGTCCAAGGACAGGGAAGGGGTACGAGCAGTACTTC
TRBV9	TRBD2	few	TRBJ2-5	CASSPSGREETQYF	TGTGCCAGCAGTCCAAGCGGGAGGGAAGAGACCCAGTACTTC
TRBV25-1	.	.	TRBJ2-7	CASSESPRTGGYEQYF	TGTGCCAGCAGTGAATCCCCCCGGACAGGAGGGTACGAGCAGTACTTC
TRBV5-1	TRBD1	.	TRBJ1-1	CASSYRGRGGTEAFF	TGCGCCAGCAGCTATAGGGGGCGAGGTGGAACTGAAGCTTTCTTT
TRBV7-8	.	.	TRBJ1-1	CASSFRPGGEAFF	TGTGCCAGCAGCTTCCGGCCAGGAGGTGAAGCTTTCTTT
TRBV27	.	.	TRBJ2-7	CASSPLGGKYYEQYF	TGTGCCAGCAGTCCCCTTGGCGGGAAATACTACGAGCAGTACTTC
TRBV7-8	.	.	TRBJ1-2	CASSGGEGRFYTF	TGTGCCAGCAGCGGGGGGGAGGGAAGATTCTACACCTTC
TRBV7-6	.	.	TRBJ2-5	CASSLDQWETQYF	TGTGCCAGCAGCTTAGACCAATGGGAGACCCAGTACTTC
TRBV6-5	.	.	TRBJ1-5	CASSLRGNQPQHF	TGTGCCAGCAGTTTAAGGGGAAATCAGCCCCAGCATTTT
TRBV5-5	.	.	TRBJ1-4	CASSLRDLNEKLFF	TGTGCCAGCAGCTTGCGGGACCTTAATGAAAAACTGTTTTTT
TRBV19	TRBD2	.	TRBJ2-1	CASSTGTSGMNEQFF	TGTGCCAGTAGTACCGGGACTAGCGGGATGAATGAGCAGTTCTTC
TRBV28	.	.	TRBJ1-3	CASQKDSGNTIYF	TGTGCCAGCCAGAAGGACTCTGGAAACACCATATATTTT
TRBV5-6	TRBD1	.	TRBJ1-2	CASSTGDYGYTF	TGTGCCAGCAGCACAGGGGACTATGGCTACACCTTC
TRBV19	TRBD1	.	TRBJ1-1	CASFPTGGEVPTEAFF	TGTGCCAGTTTCCCGACAGGGGGCGAGGTCCCCACTGAAGCTTTCTTT
TRBV2	.	once	TRBJ2-1	CASSRRQNNEQFF	TGTGCCAGCAGTCGGAGACAGAATAATGAGCAGTTCTTC
TRBV7-9	.	.	TRBJ1-2	CASSFLGVEGNGYTF	TGTGCCAGCAGCTTTTTGGGGGTTGAGGGAAATGGCTACACCTTC
TRBV7-6	.	few	TRBJ2-1	CASSTQSYNEQFF	TGTGCCAGCAGCACTCAGTCGTACAATGAGCAGTTCTTC
TRBV7-3	TRBD1	few	TRBJ1-6	CASSTGDRGNNSPLHF	TGTGCCAGCAGCACAGGGGACAGGGGAAACAATTCACCCCTCCACTTT
TRBV7-2	.	.	TRBJ1-4	CASSYPGEKLFF	TGTGCCAGCAGTTACCCCGGTGAAAAACTGTTTTTT
TRBV9	.	.	TRBJ1-2	CASSSEGGYYGYTF	TGTGCCAGCAGCTCCGAGGGGGGCTACTATGGCTACACCTTC
TRBV21-1	.	.	TRBJ2-7	CASQVTELLYEQYF	TGTGCCAGCCAAGTCACAGAATTACTCTACGAGCAGTACTTC
TRBV4-1	.	once	TRBJ2-5	CASSQDPGETQYF	TGCGCCAGCAGCCAAGATCCCGGCGAGACCCAGTACTTC
TRBV7-9	.	few	TRBJ1-4	CASRNLEGDEKLFF	TGTGCCAGCAGGAATTTGGAGGGGGATGAAAAACTGTTTTTT
TRBV5-1	TRBD1	.	TRBJ1-2	CASSLPSGTGKDGYTF	TGCGCCAGCAGCTTACCATCTGGGACAGGGAAGGATGGCTACACCTTC
TRBV30	TRBD2	.	TRBJ2-1	CALRRAGSAYNEQFF	TGTGCCTTACGGAGAGCGGGAAGTGCCTACAATGAGCAGTTCTTC
TRBV5-4	.	.	TRBJ2-3	CASSQDVDTQYF	TGTGCCAGCAGCCAGGACGTGGATACGCAGTATTTT
TRBV4-2	.	.	TRBJ1-1	CASSPLGQGNTEAFF	TGTGCCAGCAGCCCCCTGGGGCAGGGGAACACTGAAGCTTTCTTT
TRBV18	TRBD1	.	TRBJ2-5	CASSQNRGLGETQYF	TGTGCCAGCTCACAAAACAGGGGCTTAGGAGAGACCCAGTACTTC
TRBV7-6	.	.	TRBJ2-6	CASSLALAGLSGANVLTF	TGTGCCAGCAGCTTAGCTCTAGCAGGGTTGTCTGGGGCCAACGTCCTGACTTTC
TRBV6-6	TRBD1	.	TRBJ2-7	CASSIQGVSSYEQYF	TGTGCCAGCAGCATACAGGGGGTCAGCTCCTACGAGCAGTACTTC
TRBV9	.	.	TRBJ2-7	CASSAYGTYEQYF	TGTGCCAGCAGCGCGTACGGCACCTACGAGCAGTACTTC
TRBV2	.	.	TRBJ2-5	CATQGGRQETQYF	TGTGCCACCCAGGGGGGGAGACAAGAGACCCAGTACTTC
TRBV7-8	.	.	TRBJ1-2	CASSPTSLGYGYTF	TGTGCCAGCAGCCCCACCTCGCTAGGCTATGGCTACACCTTC
TRBV19	TRBD1	.	TRBJ1-5	CASGTASRGSQPQHF	TGTGCCAGTGGGACAGCAAGCCGTGGAAGTCAGCCCCAGCATTTT
TRBV11-1	.	.	TRBJ1-6	CASSFEGNSPLHF	TGTGCCAGCAGCTTTGAGGGGAATTCACCCCTCCACTTT
TRBV27	.	.	TRBJ1-5	CASSIRGGTNQPQHF	TGTGCCAGCAGTATCAGGGGAGGGACCAATCAGCCCCAGCATTTT
TRBV28	.	.	TRBJ1-1	CASSSPKTGSGGEAFF	TGTGCCAGCAGTTCGCCTAAAACAGGGTCCGGTGGAGAAGCTTTCTTT
TRBV5-1	.	.	TRBJ2-7	CASSLAMGAQYEQYF	TGCGCCAGCAGCTTGGCTATGGGGGCGCAGTACGAGCAGTACTTC
TRBV11-3	.	.	TRBJ2-5	CASSPTDQETQYF	TGTGCCAGCAGCCCGACAGACCAAGAGACCCAGTACTTC